One sample yielded the 24 T cell receptor beta chains listed below, sequenced in a study of tumor-infiltrating lymphocytes in primary liver carcinoma. The study co-extracted DNA and RNA from around 20-30 mg of unsorted bulk tissue. Researchers generated TCR beta cDNA from around 0.55 ug of total RNA, relying on a constant-region primer. Three-round nested multiplex PCR performed with slightly modified ARM-PCR produced the TCR beta libraries. The two initial PCR rounds, 9 to 11 cycles each, used TRBV1-TRBV30 forward and C-beta reverse primers. MiXCR, applied by TCRdb to the multiplex PCR reads, yields one record per CDR3 protein. The sample records tens of thousands of distinct CDR3 sequences, roughly 77% being singletons. Material for sequencing was liver tumor tissue from sampling region 3. Subset indicated: tumor region T3, left-lateral pole. These receptors were taken from a woman between 25 and 40 years old with primary liver carcinoma and hepatitis B virus infection.

Points on this clonotype: The junction departs from germline at one end; a sequencing error may be responsible. The rearrangement joins TRBV11-2 to TRBJ1-5; D call uncertain. The CDR3 has 14 residues. Germline V gene lookup returns CDR1 SGHAT and CDR2 FQNNGV. CDR3 loop: CVSSHVGRNQPQHF. CDR3 nucleotide sequence: TGTGTCAGCAGCCACGTCGGTCGCAATCAGCCCCAGCATTTT.

Worth noting for this clonotype: Just one base apart from a much larger clone, this may be a read error. The V call is TRBV7-9, the J call TRBJ2-3; 8 positions agree with TRBD2. J was trimmed by 4 bases and V by 5 bases; bases with no gene match: 14. This CDR3 comprises 17 residues. CDR1 is SEHNR and CDR2 is FQNEAQ in the germline V gene (reference sequence). CDR3 coding DNA: TGTGCCAGCAGCACTCTGACGGGAGGGCGTCGAGCAGATACGCAGTATTTT. Its protein is CASSTLTGGRRADTQYF.

Ten or more counts support this clonotype. V gene TRBV11-2 combines with J gene TRBJ2-1; 7 bases align to TRBD2. Germline values: CDR1 SGHAT, CDR2 FQNNGV. The V segment lost 1 base and the J segment 6 bases; nucleotides outside the gene matches: 6. The CDR3 sequence is 15 residues long. CDR3: CASSLGSSGRNEQFF. The DNA for the CDR3 is TGTGCCAGCAGCTTAGGGTCTAGCGGACGCAATGAGCAGTTCTTC.

This clonotype was detected only a few times. This may be a read error, as it is one base from a much larger clone. The chain recombines TRBV29-1 with TRBJ2-7; D possibly matches TRBD1 or TRBD2 (5 bases each). CDR1 is SQVTM, CDR2 ANQGSEA, per germline. The CDR3 contains 16 residues. This CDR3 reads CIAMTSGTGTPYEQYF. The DNA for the CDR3 is TGCATCGCCATGACATCTGGGACCGGCACTCCCTACGAGCAGTACTTC.

This clonotype came up once. The junction differs from germline at one of its ends, possibly a read error. This chain joins TRBV13 and TRBJ2-3; D is unclear. CDR1 and CDR2 from the germline V gene are PRHDT and FYEKMQ (reference sequence). The CDR3 length is 13 residues. The CDR3 spells CAIRLGLTDTRYF. CDR3 bases: TGTGCCATTAGATTGGGTTTAACAGATACGCGGTATTTT.

CDR3 in amino acids: CRVPQPDKGDIQYF. The CDR3 DNA reads as TGCAGAGTTCCCCAGCCTGACAAGGGGGACATTCAGTACTTC. The chain combines TRBV29-1 with TRBJ2-4; possible D gene TRBD1, 6 bases. Per the germline V gene, CDR1 is SQVTM and CDR2 is ANQGSEA. The CDR3 has 14 amino acids.

On this clonotype itself: Just one base apart from a much larger clone, this may be a read error. The chain is built from TRBV6-5 and TRBJ1-1; D gene ambiguous. Per the germline V gene, CDR1 is MNHEY and CDR2 is SVGAGI. This CDR3 is 15 amino acids long. Trimming shortened V by 0 bases and J by 6 bases, and 14 bases separated the two germline ends. CDR3 coding DNA: TGTGCCAGCAGTTACTCCCCGGTTCCGGACGCTGAAGCTTTCTTT. It is translated as CASSYSPVPDAEAFF.

Notes on this clonotype: The conserved final phenylalanine or tryptophan is absent from the CDR3, which likely points to a read error. The genes are TRBV30 and TRBJ2-3, with D possibly called TRBD1 or TRBD2 (5 bases each). Germline lookup yields CDR1 GTSNPN and CDR2 SVGIG (reference sequence). The CDR3 length is 14 residues. The CDR3 is CAWSPGTGTDTQYI. The CDR3 DNA reads TGTGCCTGGAGTCCGGGGACGGGCACGGATACGCAGTATATT.

Concerning this clonotype: The junction departs from germline at one end; a sequencing error may be responsible. The chain recombines TRBV4-3 with TRBJ2-2; TRBD2 might be the D (5 bases). There are 16 residues in the CDR3. Germline lookup yields CDR1 LGHNA and CDR2 YSLEER. CDR3 amino acids: CASSQGYSVSTGELFF. CDR3 sequence (DNA): TGCGCCAGCAGCCAAGGGTATAGCGTCAGCACCGGGGAACTGTTTTTT.

Details on this clonotype: The junction does not match germline at one end; this may be a read error. V usage is TRBV11-2 and J usage is TRBJ1-4; TRBD1 might be the D (5 bases). This CDR3 region has 12 residues. Germline loops: CDR1 SGHAT, CDR2 FQNNGV. The CDR3 sequence is CACSPWGENCLF. In DNA form, the CDR3 reads TGTGCCTGCAGCCCCTGGGGGGAAAACTGTCTTTTT.

This rearrangement joins TRBV7-8 to TRBJ2-7; D not resolved. With 4 bases removed from V and 0 bases from J, the gap between germline ends came to 22 bases. Germline-derived CDR1 and CDR2 are SGHVS and FQNEAQ. This CDR3 has 18 residues. The CDR3 DNA sequence: TGTGCCAGCAGCTCGGGTCGCAGTCGCATTATGAACTCCTACGAGCAGTACTTC. This translates into CASSSGRSRIMNSYEQYF. The whole variable domain, remainder taken from reference TRBV7-8 and TRBJ2-7, is GAGVSQSPRYKVAKRGQDVALRCDPISGHVSLFWYQQALGQGPEFLTYFQNEAQLDKSGLPSDRFFAERPEGSVSTLKIQRTQQEDSAVYLCASSSGRSRIMNSYEQYFGPGTRLTVT.

A remark on this clonotype: Since no conserved phenylalanine or tryptophan closes the CDR3, a read error is the likely cause. The CDR3 sequence: CASSERAGLFESGNTIYI. CDR3 in DNA: TGTGCCAGCAGTGAAAGGGCAGGGTTATTTGAATCTGGAAACACCATATATATT. The V call is TRBV6-1, the J call TRBJ1-3, with D possibly matching TRBD1 (5 bases). Trimming stripped 2 bases from V and 1 base from J, with 18 bases between. The germline CDR1 and CDR2 sequences are MNHNS and SASEGT. This CDR3 comprises 18 residues.

To note about this clonotype: The germline gene is not matched at one end of the junction; a read error may be the cause. This rearrangement joins TRBV7-8 to TRBJ1-1; D gene uncertain. There are 14 residues in the CDR3. Per the germline V gene, CDR1 is SGHVS and CDR2 is FQNEAQ. The CDR3 DNA reads as TGTGCCAGCACCCCGGGAATCGCGAACACTGAGGCTTTCTTT. Translating it yields CASTPGIANTEAFF.

This clonotype was observed many times. A much bigger clone sits one base away, suggesting this may be a read error. As DNA, the CDR3 is TGTGCCAGCAGACTAGAGGCGGGAGGCACAGGTACGCAGTATTTT. Its translation is CASRLEAGGTGTQYF. The V call is TRBV11-2, the J call TRBJ2-3; 8 bases line up with TRBD2. CDR3 length: 15 residues. Germline V CDR1 and CDR2: SGHAT, FQNNGV.

This clonotype occurred once. As the CDR3 is not closed by the conserved phenylalanine or tryptophan, this likely results from a read error. The DNA is omitted, as the CDR3 cannot be located on it reliably, and the CDR3 follows TCRdb's listing. The V gene is TRBV6-5, the J gene TRBJ2-5; the table's D gene call, TRBD1, was not cross checked with the DNA. Germline CDR1 and CDR2: MNHEY and SVGAGI. Inclusive of both ends, the CDR3 amounts to 13 amino acids. The CDR3 sequence is CASSTDRGLTRYL.

Points on this clonotype: One base away lies a much larger clone, so this may be a sequencing read error. This chain joins TRBV11-2 and TRBJ2-1; D gene uncertain. The V gene's germline CDR1 is SGHAT and CDR2 FQNNGV. CDR3 length: 17 amino acids. The CDR3, as DNA: TGTGCCAGCAGCTTACGACCGGAACAGAAATTCTACAGTGAGCAGTTCTTC. Translation: CASSLRPEQKFYSEQFF.

As regards this clonotype: The junction and the germline gene differ at one end; a read error may be behind it. The rearrangement uses TRBV12-3 or TRBV12-4 and TRBJ2-1; the match to TRBD2 covers 11 bases. The CDR3 length is 15 residues. CDR3 sequence reads: CAGSLSGTSGLEQSF. In nucleotides, the CDR3 is TGTGCCGGCAGCCTCTCCGGGACTAGCGGACTTGAGCAGTCCTTC.

Comment on this clonotype: One end of the junction varies from germline; a read error may be responsible. The chain combines TRBV4-1 with TRBJ2-7; TRBD2 matches at 8 bases. Germline CDR1 reads MGHRA; CDR2 reads YSYEKL. This CDR3 has 16 amino acids. CDR3 DNA sequence: TGCGCCAGTAGCCAAGAGCGTGCTAGCGGGTGGGACGAGCAGTACTTC. This translates into CASSQERASGWDEQYF.

As regards this clonotype: With a much larger clone just one base away, this may be a read error. The V gene is TRBV11-1, the J gene TRBJ2-5; no clear D gene. Germline CDR1 reads SGHAT; CDR2 reads FQDESV (reference sequence). The CDR3 covers 12 residues. The CDR3 protein is CASSYGGKTQYF. CDR3 nucleotides: TGTGCCAGTAGCTACGGTGGGAAGACCCAGTACTTC.

This chain links TRBV6-5 with TRBJ2-1, with TRBD2 matching 8 bases. V shed 4 bases and J 11 bases; nucleotides not matched to a gene: 13. CDR3 length equals 15 residues. In germline, CDR1 is MNHEY, CDR2 SVGAGI. CDR3 region: CASSSLAAVMNKQFF. Here the CDR3 DNA reads TGTGCCAGCAGTTCACTAGCGGCAGTAATGAATAAGCAGTTCTTC.

This clonotype has only a few counts. An end of the junction differs from the germline gene, which may be a read error. This chain joins TRBV6-5 and TRBJ2-3; 8 bases align to TRBD2. Germline CDR1 reads MNHEY; CDR2 reads SVGAGI. The CDR3 is 14 amino acids. As DNA, the CDR3 is TGCGCCTGCAATGAAGCGGGGGCTCAAGATACGCAGTATTTT. Protein sequence: CACNEAGAQDTQYF.

Note on this clonotype: The CDR3 end shows no conserved phenylalanine or tryptophan, and so a read error is likely. The chain employs TRBV19 and TRBJ1-2; weak D call: TRBD1 (6 bases). This CDR3 comprises 13 residues. Per the germline V gene, CDR1 is LNHDA and CDR2 is SQIVND (reference sequence). V was trimmed by 7 bases and J by 3 bases, leaving 12 bases between them. CDR3 region: CASTPDRYYGYTL. Here the CDR3 DNA reads TGTGCCAGTACCCCGGACAGATACTATGGCTACACCCTC.

This clonotype showed up just a few times. A much bigger clone sits one base away, suggesting this may be a read error. The chain links TRBV2 to TRBJ2-2; D unresolved. The CDR3 runs 14 residues. From germline, CDR1 is SNHLY and CDR2 FYNNEI. CDR3 coding DNA: TGTACCAGCAGTGAGCTGGGGTACACCGGGGAGCTGTTTTTT. The encoded protein is CTSSELGYTGELFF.

Comment on this clonotype: This is likely a read error, given that the CDR3 carries no conserved phenylalanine or tryptophan at its end. The chain's CDR3 is CTSSLGTSGYNEQFL. CDR3 DNA sequence: TGTACCAGCAGCTTAGGGACTAGCGGTTACAATGAGCAGTTCTTG. This chain uses TRBV11-2 with TRBJ2-1, with TRBD2 matching 11 bases. This CDR3 has 15 residues. Germline CDR1 reads SGHAT; CDR2 reads FQNNGV.